The rows below give T cell receptor beta chains drawn from one sample of a study of blood T cell repertoires in COVID-19. Some clones are missing from TCRdb's copy, which holds only in-frame ones; the method was immunoSEQ multiplex PCR. Seen here are 250,000 to 350,000 clones, around 91% observed once, and the top ten hold about 2.2%. Sequencing was done on a sample of PBMCs or T cells enriched from blood (not recorded which). Every receptor here comes from a woman aged 18-35 years who had recovered from COVID-19. CDR3s include the opening cysteine and the closing phenylalanine or tryptophan. A D gene is named only where the DNA matches it firmly. For some rows the clone size is stated as once, few or many, or as a class when expanded; others skip it.

>TRBJ1-6|NA|TRBV12-3/TRBV12-4|NA
TGTGCCATAGGGAGGGGTGTAAATTCACCCCTCCACTTT
CAIGRGVNSPLHF
>TRBJ2-1|NA|TRBV27|TRBD2
TGTGCCAGCAGTCTCTCACTTGGTAGCGGGGGGCTTACCTACAATGAGCAGTTCTTC
CASSLSLGSGGLTYNEQFF
>TRBJ1-2|NA|TRBV29-1|TRBD1
TGCAGCGCTCTGATGCCACTCGACAGGGGCTATGGCTACACCTTC
CSALMPLDRGYGYTF
>TRBJ2-3|NA|TRBV5-4|NA
TGTGCCAGCAGCTTCTTAGACACAGATACGCAGTATTTT
CASSFLDTDTQYF
>TRBJ1-2|NA|TRBV19|NA
TGTGCCAGTAGTCGTCTCAGGGAATATCTCTATGGCTACACCTTC
CASSRLREYLYGYTF
>TRBJ2-5|NA|TRBV29-1|NA
TGCAGCGGCGGACTGACTCAAGAGACCCAGTACTTC
CSGGLTQETQYF
>TRBJ2-1|once|TRBV7-8|NA
TGTGCCAGCAGCGGCCCGTGGTACAATGAGCAGTTCTTC
CASSGPWYNEQFF
>TRBJ2-7|few|TRBV27|TRBD1
TGTGCCAGCAGTTCTCGACAGGGTGGATACGAGCAGTACTTC
CASSSRQGGYEQYF
>TRBJ2-2|NA|TRBV5-5|NA
TGTGCCAGCAGGGAGCCGGGAACGGGCACCGGGGAGCTGTTTTTT
CASREPGTGTGELFF
>TRBJ1-1|NA|TRBV5-1|TRBD1
TGCGCCAGCGGGACAGGGTCCACTGAAGCTTTCTTT
CASGTGSTEAFF
>TRBJ1-6|NA|TRBV2|NA
TGTGCCAGTAAAAAACGGGTCAGCTTCTCCTATAATTCACCCCTCCACTTT
CASKKRVSFSYNSPLHF
>TRBJ1-6|NA|TRBV19|NA
TGTGCCAGTAGTCCGGGGAGTGGCAATTCACCCCTCCACTTT
CASSPGSGNSPLHF
>TRBJ2-7|NA|TRBV11-2|NA
TGTGCCAGCAGCTCGCGTGTCTACGAGCAGTACTTC
CASSSRVYEQYF
>TRBJ2-3|NA|TRBV2|NA
TGTGCCAGCGGCGGGGGCCTCACAGATACGCAGTATTTT
CASGGGLTDTQYF
>TRBJ1-4|NA|TRBV2|NA
TGTGCCAGCCGAGCCGGTCCTAGTAATGAAAAACTGTTTTTT
CASRAGPSNEKLFF